These 32 T cell receptor beta chains came from one sample sequenced in a study of memory CD4+ T cells and cytomegalovirus serostatus. The sort gate was single viable CD3+CD4+CD8-CD45RO+ cells for memory CD4+ T cells. Some clones are missing from TCRdb's copy, which holds only in-frame ones; the method was immunoSEQ multiplex PCR. The top ten clones hold approximately 0.44% of a sample with some 56,000 clones, about 81% of them seen once. Sequencing input: memory CD4+ T cells from blood. These receptor sequences come from an adult in good health and CMV-seronegative.

For the CDR3, the DNA is TGTGCCAGCGGTCACGACAGGAACACTGAAGCTTTCTTT. It translates to CASGHDRNTEAFF. The V gene is TRBV25-1, the J gene TRBJ1-1; tentative D call: TRBD1 (5 bases). Trimming cost V 8 bases and J 1 base, with 11 bases left between them. CDR3 length: 13 amino acids. Germline V gives CDR1 MGHDK, CDR2 SYGVNS.

This chain uses TRBV5-5 with TRBJ1-1; 10 nucleotides align to TRBD1. Germline CDR1 and CDR2: SGHKS and YYEKEE (reference sequence). The V gene end was trimmed by 4 bases and the J gene end by 8 bases; junction bases not matched to a gene: 8. This CDR3 region has 14 residues. In DNA form, the CDR3 reads TGTGCCAGCAGCACGGGACAGGGGTATGCCGAAGCTTTCTTT. Translating gives CASSTGQGYAEAFF.

The V and J genes are TRBV25-1 and TRBJ2-7; TRBD2 matches 11 bases. Germline loops: CDR1 MGHDK, CDR2 SYGVNS. J gave up 0 bases and V 6 bases, and 4 bases lay outside the gene matches. This CDR3 region has 15 residues. The CDR3 reads CASSLTSGVSYEQYF. CDR3 in DNA: TGTGCCAGCAGCTTGACTAGCGGGGTCTCCTACGAGCAGTACTTC.

This clone was recorded only once. Here the CDR3 reads CASSFLSGATTDTQYF. The CDR3 DNA sequence: TGTGCCAGCAGCTTTCTTAGCGGGGCGACCACAGATACGCAGTATTTT. This sequence joins TRBV7-9 and TRBJ2-3, with 8 bases matching TRBD2. Trimming took 3 bases from V and 2 from J; bases not matched to a gene: 7. Germline CDR1 SEHNR, CDR2 FQNEAQ (reference sequence). The CDR3 is 16 residues long.

This sequence joins TRBV19 and TRBJ1-1; no clear D. The CDR3 spans 14 residues. V shed 10 bases and J shed 1 base, with 16 bases lying between them. Germline assignment: CDR1 LNHDA and CDR2 SQIVND (reference sequence). CDR3 DNA sequence: TGTGCCACTACAGAAGCTCGGGGGAACACTGAAGCTTTCTTT. Residues: CATTEARGNTEAFF.

This chain connects TRBV19 to TRBJ1-1, with 8 bases identical to TRBD1. Germline loops: CDR1 LNHDA, CDR2 SQIVND (reference sequence). V was pared by 6 bases and J by 3 bases, with 9 bases of the junction left unmatched. The CDR3 runs to 15 residues. The CDR3, as DNA: TGTGCCAGTAGGGGGTGGACAGGGATAGACACTGAAGCTTTCTTT. Translated: CASRGWTGIDTEAFF.

The chain recombines TRBV7-8 with TRBJ1-5; 7 nucleotides align to TRBD1. This CDR3 is 15 amino acids long. Trimming at V came to 3 bases and at J to 9 bases, leaving 11 bases not matched to a gene. Germline V gene data show CDR1 as SGHVS and CDR2 as FQNEAQ. CDR3 residues: CASSFSDRPGGPQHF. CDR3 coding DNA: TGTGCCAGCAGCTTTTCGGACAGGCCGGGTGGGCCCCAGCATTTT. The full variable domain, its missing parts supplied by reference TRBV7-8 and TRBJ1-5, is GAGVSQSPRYKVAKRGQDVALRCDPISGHVSLFWYQQALGQGPEFLTYFQNEAQLDKSGLPSDRFFAERPEGSVSTLKIQRTQQEDSAVYLCASSFSDRPGGPQHFGDGTRLSIL.

This chain uses TRBV18 with TRBJ2-5; 11 bases align to TRBD2. The V segment lost 4 bases and the J segment 5 bases; nucleotides outside the gene matches: 6. This CDR3 is built from 15 residues. Germline-derived CDR1 and CDR2 are KGHSH and LQKENI. The CDR3, as DNA: TGTGCCAGCTCACGCGGGACTAGCGGTGGGGAGACCCAGTACTTC. It translates to CASSRGTSGGETQYF. The variable domain in full, completed from reference TRBV18 and TRBJ2-5, reads NAGVMQNPRHLVRRRGQEARLRCSPMKGHSHVYWYRQLPEEGLKFMVYLQKENIIDESGMPKERFSAEFPKEGPSILRIQQVVRGDSAAYFCASSRGTSGGETQYFGPGTRLLVL.

This chain uses TRBV29-1 with TRBJ2-1; D is tentatively TRBD1 or TRBD2 (6 bases each). CDR3 length: 13 residues. Per the germline V gene, CDR1 is SQVTM and CDR2 is ANQGSEA. The V and J ends lost 7 bases and 2 bases respectively, with 12 bases between them. The CDR3, as DNA: TGCAGCGGGGGGGCAGGAACCTACAATGAGCAGTTCTTC. Translation gives CSGGAGTYNEQFF.

The chain combines TRBV4-3 with TRBJ2-7, with D possibly TRBD2 on 5 matching bases. CDR1 is LGHNA and CDR2 is YSLEER in the germline V gene. The germline V and J ends were trimmed by 3 bases and 2 bases, with 17 bases remaining between them. This CDR3 comprises 16 residues. The CDR3 loop reads CASSQGVDSWTYEQYF. The CDR3, as DNA: TGCGCCAGCAGCCAGGGAGTGGACTCCTGGACCTACGAGCAGTACTTC.

The rearrangement joins TRBV5-1 to TRBJ2-1; D is perhaps TRBD1 or TRBD2 (6 bases each). Germline CDR1 SGHRS, CDR2 YFSETQ. CDR3 size: 15 residues. V was pared by 4 bases and J by 2 bases, with 13 bases between. This CDR3 is CASSPEGETYNEQFF. CDR3 nucleotide sequence: TGCGCCAGCAGCCCGGAGGGGGAAACCTACAATGAGCAGTTCTTC.

This chain connects TRBV10-2 to TRBJ2-7; no firm D call. V dropped 8 bases and J dropped 2 bases, with 16 bases sitting between them. CDR1 and CDR2 (germline): WSHSY, SAAADI. CDR3 length: 14 amino acids. Written as DNA, the CDR3 is TGCGCCAGCTCCTACATGCGACCGGCCTACGAGCAGTACTTC. Translating it yields CASSYMRPAYEQYF.

V usage is TRBV28 and J usage is TRBJ1-1; D is uncertain. V lost 7 bases to trimming and J lost 8 bases, with 11 bases between them. CDR1 and CDR2 (germline): MDHEN, SYDVKM. This CDR3 region has 11 residues. In nucleotides, the CDR3 is TGTGCCAGCACCCAATCGGGGGAAGCTTTCTTT. Translation: CASTQSGEAFF.

This chain joins TRBV4-1 and TRBJ2-1; 14 nucleotides match TRBD2. From germline, CDR1 is MGHRA and CDR2 YSYEKL. Trimming cost V 2 bases and J 10 bases; bases outside gene matches: 4. The CDR3 has 15 residues. CDR3 bases: TGCGCCAGCAGCCAACCGACTAGCGGGAGGGGGGAGCAGTTCTTC. This gives the protein CASSQPTSGRGEQFF.

The rearrangement links TRBV9 to TRBJ2-3, with D tentatively TRBD1 or TRBD2 (5 bases each). The V and J ends lost 3 bases and 5 bases respectively, with 13 bases between them. In germline, CDR1 is SGDLS, CDR2 YYNGEE. The CDR3 is made up of 14 amino acids. In DNA form, the CDR3 reads TGTGCCAGCAGCGAAGCCACGAGGGGAGATACGCAGTATTTT. Translation gives CASSEATRGDTQYF.

Concerning this clone: This sample includes further DNA sequences coding for the same CDR3. The chain joins TRBV7-9 to TRBJ2-3; TRBD2 matches 9 bases. J gave up 3 bases and V 2 bases, and 3 bases lay outside the gene matches. Germline V gives CDR1 SEHNR, CDR2 FQNEAQ (reference sequence). The CDR3 loop spans 15 amino acids. The CDR3 sequence: CASSLLAGLTDTQYF. The CDR3 DNA reads TGTGCCAGCAGCTTACTAGCGGGGTTAACAGATACGCAGTATTTT.

The rearrangement links TRBV2 to TRBJ2-5, with 8 bases matching TRBD1. This CDR3 contains 16 residues. Germline V CDR1 and CDR2: SNHLY, FYNNEI. V shed 6 bases and J 6 bases; nucleotides not matched to a gene: 15. CDR3 DNA: TGTGCCAGCAGCCCAGGAGGGACAGGCGGTTTGAAGACCCAGTACTTC. Encoded protein: CASSPGGTGGLKTQYF.

The V gene is TRBV5-4, the J gene TRBJ2-3; possible D gene TRBD1, 5 bases. The CDR3 consists of 14 residues. Germline assignment: CDR1 SGHNT and CDR2 YYREEE (reference sequence). The V end lost 0 bases, the J end lost 3 bases, and 8 bases lay between the germline ends. The CDR3 region is CASSLAAGTDTQYF. The DNA of the CDR3 is TGTGCCAGCAGCTTGGCCGCAGGGACAGATACGCAGTATTTT.

The genes are TRBV4-1 and TRBJ2-3, with 7 bases that match TRBD1. The CDR3 runs to 17 residues. Germline CDR1 MGHRA, CDR2 YSYEKL. Losses at the gene ends were 2 bases for V and 1 base for J; bases not matched to a gene: 9. CDR3 bases: TGCGCCAGCAGCCAACAGGGGATCGACAGGGGCACAGATACGCAGTATTTT. This translates into CASSQQGIDRGTDTQYF.

V gene TRBV14 combines with J gene TRBJ1-1; weak D call: TRBD1 (5 bases). The CDR3 totals 13 residues. The V gene's germline CDR1 is SGHDN and CDR2 FVKESK. The germline V and J ends were trimmed by 0 bases and 9 bases, with 11 bases remaining between them. For the CDR3, the DNA is TGTGCCAGCAGCCAAGATCTGGCAGGGCAAGCTTTCTTT. Translating gives CASSQDLAGQAFF.

The chain is built from TRBV27 and TRBJ1-4, with D maybe TRBD1 (5 bases). CDR1 and CDR2 from the germline V gene are MNHEY and SMNVEV (reference sequence). V was pared by 3 bases and J by 2 bases, with 10 bases between. CDR3 length: 15 residues. The CDR3 DNA follows: TGTGCCAGCAGTTTTGGGGGGACGACTAATGAAAAACTGTTTTTT. It is translated as CASSFGGTTNEKLFF.

The chain joins TRBV7-9 to TRBJ2-7; D remains unclear. The CDR3 runs 14 residues. Germline V CDR1 and CDR2: SEHNR, FQNEAQ (reference sequence). Trimming pared 5 bases from V and 0 bases from J, leaving 11 bases between. The CDR3 DNA sequence: TGTGCCAGCAGCCATCTGACGGACTCCTACGAGCAGTACTTC. Protein product: CASSHLTDSYEQYF.

This chain uses TRBV19 with TRBJ2-3; 7 positions match TRBD2. Trimming cost V 1 base and J 2 bases; bases outside gene matches: 6. The CDR3 has 16 amino acids. Per germline, CDR1 LNHDA and CDR2 SQIVND (reference sequence). CDR3 sequence (DNA): TGTGCCAGTAGTATAGGTTCTAGCGGACTCACAGATACGCAGTATTTT. It specifies CASSIGSSGLTDTQYF.

V and J are TRBV29-1 and TRBJ2-7, with TRBD1 identical over 7 bases. The CDR3 extends over 13 amino acids. CDR1 is SQVTM, CDR2 ANQGSEA, per germline. Losses at the gene ends were 5 bases for V and 3 bases for J; bases not matched to a gene: 7. CDR3 sequence reads: CSVLSQGSYEQYF. CDR3 coding DNA: TGCAGCGTTTTATCACAGGGGAGCTACGAGCAGTACTTC.

The V call is TRBV7-6, the J call TRBJ1-2; D is unclear. Trimming took 1 base from V and 0 from J, leaving 9 bases between them. Germline CDR1 is SGHVS and CDR2 is FNYEAQ. This CDR3 has 15 residues. The CDR3 loop reads CASSLVAGANYGYTF. The CDR3 DNA sequence: TGTGCCAGCAGCTTAGTCGCCGGCGCTAACTATGGCTACACCTTC.

This clone was detected only a few times. The V gene is TRBV5-4, the J gene TRBJ1-6, with 7 bases aligning to TRBD1. The CDR3 loop spans 14 amino acids. The J segment lost 7 bases and the V segment lost 2 bases, leaving 3 bases of the junction unmatched. The germline CDR1 and CDR2 sequences are SGHNT and YYREEE (reference sequence). The CDR3 DNA is TGTGCCAGCAGCTTACAGGGGCAAAATTCACCCCTCCACTTT. It codes for CASSLQGQNSPLHF.

The chain couples TRBV5-6 to TRBJ1-1; D unresolved. The CDR3 length is 13 residues. From germline, CDR1 is SGHDT and CDR2 YYEEEE. V was clipped by 4 bases and J by 1 base, with 8 bases between them. CDR3 nucleotide sequence: TGTGCCAGCAGCCGTGTCTCGAACACTGAAGCTTTCTTT. As protein: CASSRVSNTEAFF.

The table lists this clone with a few counts. CDR3 sequence (DNA): TGTGCCAGCAGCTTAGGGTGGGGGGGTTGGAACACTGAAGCTTTCTTT. Amino acids: CASSLGWGGWNTEAFF. This chain links TRBV7-2 with TRBJ1-1, with TRBD1 as a possible D gene (5 bases). Trimming cost V 1 base and J 1 base, with 13 bases left between them. The CDR3 sequence is 16 residues long. Germline values: CDR1 SGHTA, CDR2 FQGNSA.

The J gene is TRBJ1-2, the V gene TRBV5-6, with a weak D call TRBD1 (5 bases). This CDR3 is 17 amino acids long. Deletions cut 2 bases from V and 4 bases from J, with 21 bases between. The V gene's germline CDR1 is SGHDT and CDR2 YYEEEE. The CDR3, as DNA: TGTGCCAGCAGCTTCGGGACGCGCCGTTTCAGGAGCTATGGCTACACCTTC. This gives the protein CASSFGTRRFRSYGYTF.

The V and J genes are TRBV7-8 and TRBJ1-1, with 7 positions matching TRBD1. The J segment lost 5 bases and the V segment lost 5 bases, leaving 14 bases of the junction unmatched. CDR3 length equals 16 residues. The germline V gene encodes CDR1 SGHVS and CDR2 FQNEAQ. CDR3 in amino acids: CASSAAGTVESTEAFF. The CDR3 DNA reads TGTGCCAGCAGCGCCGCCGGGACAGTAGAAAGTACTGAAGCTTTCTTT.

The genes are TRBV6-5 and TRBJ2-5; either TRBD1 or TRBD2 may supply D (5 bases each). The CDR3 consists of 14 residues. V lost 6 bases and J 7 bases, leaving 18 bases between the germline ends. Germline V gene data show CDR1 as MNHEY and CDR2 as SVGAGI. The CDR3 loop reads CASSSGARRGTQYF. The CDR3 DNA reads as TGTGCCAGCAGCTCTGGGGCTCGCCGGGGGACCCAGTACTTC.

J is TRBJ2-1 and V is TRBV4-2, with D maybe TRBD2 (6 bases). V was cut by 3 bases and J by 4 bases, with 7 bases left in between. Germline V gene sequence: CDR1 LGHNA, CDR2 YNFKEQ. This CDR3 region has 13 residues. The CDR3 region is CASSQGTYNEQFF. The CDR3 DNA is TGTGCCAGCAGCCAGGGGACTTACAATGAGCAGTTCTTC.